A selection of T cell receptor beta chains follows, all from one sample in a study of T cell responses to AZD1222 COVID-19 vaccine. Profiled with immunoSEQ multiplex PCR; TCRdb holds only in-frame clones, not every one. The sample comprises over 150,000 clones, 86% of which are singletons, and 5.5% rests with the top ten. The sequencing used peripheral blood, collected on day 0 of MenACWY control vaccination. Receptors originate from an adult in good health. The CDR3 runs from the conserved cysteine through the conserved F or W. D genes are given only for firm matches. Clone size is shown for a subset of rows, as once, few, many or a class of expanded clone.

j_call	clone_size	d_call	v_call	cdr3_aa	cdr3_nt
TRBJ2-3	NA	TRBD2	TRBV18	CASSPRQAGGVDTQYF	TGTGCCAGCTCACCCCGGCAAGCGGGGGGTGTGGATACGCAGTATTTT
TRBJ1-3	NA	TRBD1	TRBV15	CATSRGQGVENTIYF	TGTGCCACCAGCCGAGGACAGGGAGTAGAAAACACCATATATTTT
TRBJ1-2	NA	NA	TRBV6-4	CASSDSMGNYGYTF	TGTGCCAGCAGTGACTCAATGGGGAACTATGGCTACACCTTC
TRBJ1-3	NA	NA	TRBV6-6	CASSPGGNTIYF	TGTGCCAGCAGTCCCGGGGGAAACACCATATATTTT
TRBJ2-3	NA	NA	TRBV3-1/TRBV3-2	CASSLLTGVTSTDTQYF	TGTGCCAGCAGCCTTCTGACGGGGGTAACTAGCACAGATACGCAGTATTTT
TRBJ1-3	NA	TRBD1	TRBV7-2	CASSPWRTGSTLSGNTIYF	TGTGCCAGCAGCCCCTGGCGGACAGGCTCGACCCTCTCTGGAAACACCATATATTTT
TRBJ2-1	NA	TRBD2	TRBV11-2	CASSLAGGSNNEQFF	TGTGCCAGCAGCCTAGCGGGGGGTTCCAACAATGAGCAGTTCTTC
TRBJ2-7	once	NA	TRBV1	CTSRGRGLNF	TGCACCAGCAGGGGGCGGGGTCTTAACTTC
TRBJ1-4	NA	NA	TRBV19	CASSIGFQNNEKLFF	TGTGCCAGTAGTATAGGTTTTCAGAATAATGAAAAACTGTTTTTT
TRBJ1-6	NA	NA	TRBV6-1	CASSERERYNSPLHF	TGTGCCAGCAGTGAAAGGGAGCGCTATAATTCACCCCTCCACTTT
TRBJ2-2	once	NA	TRBV19	CASSRQTNTGELFF	TGTGCCAGTAGTAGACAGACGAACACCGGGGAGCTGTTTTTT
TRBJ1-5	NA	NA	TRBV6-2/TRBV6-3	CASSYLGNGQPQHF	TGTGCCAGCAGTTACTTGGGGAATGGACAGCCCCAGCATTTT
TRBJ1-2	NA	TRBD1	TRBV7-9	CASSIQGANYGYTF	TGTGCCAGCAGCATACAGGGGGCCAACTATGGCTACACCTTC
TRBJ1-1	NA	NA	TRBV6-5	CASSYSGGTEAFF	TGTGCCAGCAGTTACTCAGGGGGCACTGAAGCTTTCTTT
TRBJ1-6	NA	NA	TRBV19	CASSNYATSAYNSPLHF	TGTGCCAGTAGTAATTATGCCACGTCGGCCTATAATTCACCCCTCCACTTT
TRBJ2-5	NA	NA	TRBV10-1	CASSGPPSQAIQETQYF	TGCGCCAGCAGTGGCCCCCCGTCGCAGGCGATCCAAGAGACCCAGTACTTC
TRBJ1-4	NA	NA	TRBV2	CASEMKTGGEKLFF	TGTGCCAGCGAGATGAAGACAGGCGGGGAAAAACTGTTTTTT
TRBJ2-1	NA	TRBD2	TRBV3-1/TRBV3-2	CASSQFGAGGHEQFF	TGTGCCAGCAGCCAATTTGGTGCGGGGGGGCACGAGCAGTTCTTC
TRBJ1-2	NA	TRBD1	TRBV6-5	CASTGRDRIYGYTF	TGTGCCAGCACCGGCCGGGACAGGATCTATGGCTACACCTTC
TRBJ2-5	NA	NA	TRBV7-6	CASSLAGGVVETQYF	TGTGCCAGCAGCTTAGCGGGGGGAGTGGTAGAGACCCAGTACTTC